The clone carrying this T cell receptor beta chain was found a few times. The antigen is not known. The CDR3 runs to 14 residues. V was pared by 3 bases and J by 5 bases, with 8 bases between. The data are from a study of T cells in Graves' hyperthyroidism and ophthalmopathy. The study excluded patients with uncontrolled infection, other autoimmune disease, pregnancy or lactation. TCR beta CDR3 sequences were amplified from RNA transcripts. In the first-round RT-PCR of the TCR CDR3, the HTBI primer set was used. TCRdb independently ran MiXCR on the multiplex PCR reads; one entry per CDR3 protein. Of approximately 400,000 distinct CDR3 sequences listed, around an eighth are singletons. Study-level findings and limits: The model made its ophthalmopathy prediction, and onset followed a median about 5.9 months later. Clonotypes that were expanded in thyroid above 0.001 mostly appeared in blood too.

The chain is built from TRBV12-3 or TRBV12-4 and TRBJ1-6; D is possibly TRBD1 (6 bases). The sequenced sample consisted of blood. This receptor was obtained from a man aged 30 to 45 with Graves' hyperthyroidism that later progressed to Graves' ophthalmopathy. Here the CDR3 reads CASSFRDNNSPLHF. The CDR3, as DNA: TGTGCCAGCAGTTTCCGGGACAATAATTCACCCCTCCACTTT.